These T cell receptor beta chains were read from a single sample in a study of early T cells in non-severe SARS-CoV-2 infection. One entry per CDR3 protein, called by TCRdb with MiXCR from the 5' RACE reads. The data show 70,000 to 85,000 distinct CDR3 sequences, 10% to 15% seen once. The material sequenced was whole blood. These receptors came from an adult who was a healthcare worker with PCR-confirmed SARS-CoV-2 infection or an uninfected control (not recorded which). The CDR3 runs from the conserved cysteine through the conserved F or W. D genes are given only for firm matches. Some rows have no size entry. The others give once, few or many, or a class for an expanded clone.

>TRBJ2-7|TRBD1|few|TRBV4-1
CASSQDQGAQGYEQYF
TGCGCCAGCAGCCAAGATCAGGGGGCCCAAGGCTACGAGCAGTACTTC
>TRBJ2-7|.|.|TRBV18
CASSPTTEAEQYF
TGTGCCAGCTCACCTACGACAGAGGCCGAGCAGTACTTC
>TRBJ2-1|TRBD2|.|TRBV5-5
CASSSGLASYNEQFF
TGTGCCAGCAGCTCCGGACTAGCGAGCTACAATGAGCAGTTCTTC
>TRBJ1-2|.|once|TRBV6-5
CASSYEQDWHGYTF
TGTGCCAGCAGTTATGAGCAGGATTGGCATGGCTACACCTTC
>TRBJ1-1|TRBD1|few|TRBV6-5
CASSYAGGTREAFF
TGTGCCAGCAGTTATGCAGGGGGAACTCGGGAAGCTTTCTTT
>TRBJ1-3|.|.|TRBV5-1
CASSLGVSHGNTIYF
TGCGCCAGCAGCTTGGGCGTCAGCCATGGAAACACCATATATTTT
>TRBJ1-6|TRBD1|few|TRBV5-6
CASSRGQGGSPLHF
TGTGCCAGCAGCCGTGGACAGGGCGGTTCACCCCTCCACTTT
>TRBJ2-7|.|many|TRBV9
CASSVGIGGAYEQYF
TGTGCCAGCAGCGTAGGAATTGGAGGCGCCTACGAGCAGTACTTC
>TRBJ2-2|TRBD1|many|TRBV7-6
CASSLVPGQGTGELFF
TGTGCCAGCAGCTTAGTCCCGGGACAGGGAACCGGGGAGCTGTTTTTT
>TRBJ2-3|.|.|TRBV20-1
CSAGGWGVSTDTQYF
TGCAGTGCCGGCGGATGGGGAGTTAGCACAGATACGCAGTATTTT
>TRBJ2-7|.|few|TRBV9
CASSARSASYEQYF
TGTGCCAGCAGCGCGAGGAGCGCATCCTACGAGCAGTACTTC
>TRBJ2-2|.|.|TRBV2
CASTTANTGELFF
TGTGCCAGCACAACCGCGAACACCGGGGAGCTGTTTTTT
>TRBJ2-2|TRBD2|.|TRBV14
CASSPFASSGNTGELFF
TGTGCCAGCAGCCCATTTGCCTCTAGCGGGAACACCGGGGAGCTGTTTTTT
>TRBJ2-3|TRBD2|many|TRBV4-2
CASSPRTRGGRAGTDTQYF
TGTGCCAGCAGCCCCCGCACTCGGGGCGGGAGGGCCGGCACAGATACGCAGTATTTT
>TRBJ2-7|.|few|TRBV19
CASSISDSEQYF
TGTGCCAGTAGTATATCTGACTCCGAGCAGTACTTC
>TRBJ2-7|.|many|TRBV29-1
CSVGGTPYEQYF
TGCAGCGTCGGTGGCACCCCCTACGAGCAGTACTTC
>TRBJ1-6|TRBD1|once|TRBV28
CASSSSGQGSYNSPLHF
TGTGCCAGCAGTTCGTCCGGACAGGGCTCCTATAATTCACCCCTCCACTTT
>TRBJ2-7|.|.|TRBV25-1
CASSTDPSYEQYF
TGTGCCAGCAGTACGGATCCCTCCTACGAGCAGTACTTC
>TRBJ2-7|.|.|TRBV11-3
CASSASREGVQYF
TGTGCCAGCAGCGCTTCCAGGGAGGGGGTGCAGTACTTC
>TRBJ2-7|.|few|TRBV9
CASSVGSGSYEQYF
TGTGCCAGCAGCGTAGGCTCCGGCTCCTACGAGCAGTACTTC
>TRBJ2-5|.|.|TRBV30
CAWRGGSSRETQYF
TGTGCCTGGAGGGGGGGTTCATCCAGAGAGACCCAGTACTTC
>TRBJ2-1|.|.|TRBV9
CASSRDSYNEQFF
TGTGCCAGCAGCAGGGACTCGTACAATGAGCAGTTCTTC
>TRBJ2-1|.|few|TRBV6-2/TRBV6-3
CAGKTRLGEQFF
TGTGCCGGCAAGACGAGGCTTGGTGAGCAGTTCTTC
>TRBJ2-3|.|.|TRBV29-1
CSVEVQGTDTQYF
TGCAGCGTTGAAGTCCAGGGTACAGATACGCAGTATTTT
>TRBJ2-1|.|few|TRBV12-3/TRBV12-4
CASSWGPSGPYNEQFF
TGTGCCAGCAGCTGGGGACCATCTGGCCCCTACAATGAGCAGTTCTTC
>TRBJ2-3|TRBD2|many|TRBV9
CASSAASGGTDTQYF
TGTGCCAGCAGCGCAGCTAGCGGGGGCACAGATACGCAGTATTTT
>TRBJ1-5|TRBD1|few|TRBV4-1
CASSRTGTGDQPQHF
TGCGCCAGCAGCCGGACCGGGACAGGGGATCAGCCCCAGCATTTT
>TRBJ2-5|TRBD2|many|TRBV4-2
CASSQEGLTQYF
TGTGCCAGCAGCCAAGAGGGACTAACCCAGTACTTC
>TRBJ2-2|TRBD2|few|TRBV3-1
CASSRGTSGSRGNTGELFF
TGTGCCAGCAGCCGCGGGACTAGCGGGAGTCGGGGCAACACCGGGGAGCTGTTTTTT
>TRBJ1-2|.|.|TRBV7-2
CASSPNTVRSYTF
TGTGCCAGCAGCCCAAACACGGTCCGGAGCTACACCTTC
>TRBJ1-6|.|few|TRBV5-6
CASSLDEASPLHF
TGTGCCAGCAGCTTGGATGAGGCTTCACCCCTCCACTTT
>TRBJ1-2|TRBD1|.|TRBV5-4
CASSEPYRGTNYGYTF
TGTGCCAGCAGCGAACCATACAGGGGGACTAACTATGGCTACACCTTC
>TRBJ2-1|.|many|TRBV9
CASSVGFSGLNNEQFF
TGTGCCAGCAGCGTAGGCTTCAGCGGCCTAAACAATGAGCAGTTCTTC
>TRBJ2-5|.|.|TRBV3-1
CASSGGPEETQYF
TGTGCCAGCAGCGGTGGACCAGAAGAGACCCAGTACTTC
>TRBJ2-7|TRBD1|.|TRBV5-1
CASSLGTGISYEQYF
TGCGCCAGCAGCTTGGGGACAGGTATATCCTACGAGCAGTACTTC
>TRBJ2-3|.|.|TRBV12-3/TRBV12-4
CASSLPAGVTDTQYF
TGTGCCAGCAGTTTACCCGCAGGGGTCACAGATACGCAGTATTTT
>TRBJ2-2|TRBD2|many|TRBV29-1
CSVGEGSKPGELFF
TGCAGCGTTGGGGAGGGGAGTAAACCCGGGGAGCTGTTTTTT
>TRBJ2-3|.|.|TRBV30
CAWSEGGTDTQYF
TGTGCCTGGAGTGAGGGGGGCACAGATACGCAGTATTTT
>TRBJ2-6|TRBD1|few|TRBV15
CATSSTTGIGGANVLTF
TGTGCCACCAGCAGCACGACAGGGATAGGAGGGGCCAACGTCCTGACTTTC
>TRBJ2-3|.|.|TRBV2
CASSEGGADTQYF
TGTGCCAGCAGTGAGGGTGGAGCAGATACGCAGTATTTT
>TRBJ2-1|.|few|TRBV4-1
CASSQQGSSYNEQFF
TGCGCCAGCAGCCAACAGGGAAGCTCCTACAATGAGCAGTTCTTC
>TRBJ2-1|.|.|TRBV12-3/TRBV12-4
CASSQGQGFRNEQFF
TGTGCCAGCAGTCAAGGCCAGGGATTCCGCAATGAGCAGTTCTTC
>TRBJ2-1|TRBD2|.|TRBV6-6
CASSYSAPGGGNEQFF
TGTGCCAGCAGTTACTCAGCCCCGGGAGGGGGCAATGAGCAGTTCTTC
>TRBJ1-5|.|.|TRBV3-1
CASSQGYSNQPQHF
TGTGCCAGCAGCCAAGGTTACTCCAATCAGCCCCAGCATTTT
>TRBJ2-1|TRBD2|few|TRBV20-1
CSARVLAGPNEQFF
TGCAGTGCTAGAGTACTAGCGGGCCCCAATGAGCAGTTCTTC
>TRBJ2-2|TRBD1|few|TRBV19
CASSALDRDTGELFF
TGTGCCAGTAGTGCCTTGGACAGGGATACCGGGGAGCTGTTTTTT
>TRBJ2-7|TRBD2|.|TRBV5-1
CASSITSGSSYEQYF
TGCGCCAGCAGCATCACTAGCGGGAGTTCCTACGAGCAGTACTTC
>TRBJ1-1|.|.|TRBV15
CATSGQGSTEAFF
TGTGCCACCAGCGGTCAGGGGAGCACTGAAGCTTTCTTT
>TRBJ2-2|TRBD1|many|TRBV7-6
CASSLGYTGVGELFF
TGTGCCAGCAGCTTAGGATACACAGGGGTTGGGGAGCTGTTTTTT
>TRBJ2-2|.|.|TRBV4-1
CASSHHRGGTGDLFF
TGCGCCAGCAGCCACCACAGGGGAGGGACTGGGGACCTGTTTTTT
>TRBJ1-2|TRBD1|many|TRBV29-1
CSVLEQGGNYGYTF
TGCAGCGTTTTGGAGCAGGGGGGTAACTATGGCTACACCTTC
>TRBJ2-3|.|many|TRBV9
CATAPFTDTQYF
TGTGCCACCGCTCCCTTCACAGATACGCAGTATTTT
>TRBJ2-1|.|few|TRBV20-1
CSARLATFYNEQFF
TGCAGTGCTAGATTAGCGACCTTCTACAATGAGCAGTTCTTC
>TRBJ2-1|.|.|TRBV7-2
CASSLQSPARKQFF
TGTGCCAGCAGCTTACAGTCACCGGCTAGGAAGCAGTTCTTC
>TRBJ2-3|.|few|TRBV21-1
CASSNLGILLSTDTQYF
TGTGCCAGCAGCAATTTAGGGATTCTTCTTAGCACAGATACGCAGTATTTT
>TRBJ2-1|TRBD2|many|TRBV3-1
CASSPPSLAGGFNEQFF
TGTGCCAGCAGTCCGCCGTCCCTAGCGGGAGGTTTCAATGAGCAGTTCTTC
>TRBJ2-3|TRBD2|few|TRBV27
CASRGWGGIGTDTQYF
TGTGCCAGCAGGGGGTGGGGAGGGATTGGCACAGATACGCAGTATTTT
>TRBJ2-1|.|.|TRBV7-8
CASSPRVSNEQFF
TGTGCCAGCAGCCCGCGGGTGTCAAATGAGCAGTTCTTC
>TRBJ2-3|.|.|TRBV2
CASKVSDFTDTQYF
TGTGCCAGCAAGGTGTCAGATTTCACAGATACGCAGTATTTT